This T cell receptor (beta chain) was identified in a study of PD-1 blockade in classical Hodgkin lymphoma. About the research overall: Administration of nivolumab to patients was at 3 mg/kg intravenously every 2 weeks.

Looked up from germline, CDR1 is GTSNPN and CDR2 is SVGIG (reference sequence). V lost 1 base and J 8 bases, leaving 12 bases between the germline ends. The CDR3 has 14 amino acids. Details on this clone: Antigen: not known.

Study-wide points: Newly diagnosed patients reportedly trailed healthy donors in baseline TCR diversity.

Produced via immunoSEQ multiplex PCR; TCRdb's table is partial and in-frame only. The sample lists approximately 30,000 clones; over 60% were seen once. Brentuximab vedotin exposure varied, and every patient relapsed after autologous stem cell transplantation. It was by magnetic negative selection that CD4+ T cells were purified from thawed PBMCs. The chain carries TRBV30 and TRBJ1-6; D gene ambiguous. Sequencing was performed on CD4+ T cells from blood, taken at baseline. The origin of this receptor is a human donor with classical Hodgkin lymphoma. The chain's CDR3 is CAWSAGGADSPLHF. DNA of the CDR3: TGTGCCTGGAGTGCGGGCGGAGCAGATTCACCCCTCCACTTT.